This is a list of T cell receptor beta chains from one sample in a study of blood T cell repertoires in COVID-19. Clones were read by immunoSEQ multiplex PCR, and TCRdb kept only the in-frame ones, dropping some. The sample includes 25,000 to 35,000 clones, about 91% of them seen just once. Sequenced material: peripheral blood. These receptors all stem from a human donor with active COVID-19. The donor label of this sample is uncertain. Both conserved end residues are part of each CDR3. The D gene is left open where the match is weak. Clone size is shown for a subset of rows, as once, few, many or a class of expanded clone.

j_gene | d_gene | abundance | v_gene | CDR3aa | CDR3nt
TRBJ2-4 | TRBD1 | . | TRBV2 | CASTYSGTGQAKNIQYF | TGTGCCAGCACGTATTCCGGGACAGGGCAAGCCAAAAACATTCAGTACTTC
TRBJ2-7 | TRBD1 | . | TRBV19 | CASSIDSGTGRNEQYF | TGTGCCAGTAGTATTGACTCCGGGACAGGGCGGAACGAGCAGTACTTC
TRBJ2-5 | . | . | TRBV12-3/TRBV12-4 | CASSFGHETQYF | TGTGCCAGCAGTTTTGGCCACGAGACCCAGTACTTC
TRBJ2-7 | TRBD1 | . | TRBV19 | CASSGPGQGSEDEQYF | TGTGCCAGTAGTGGCCCGGGACAGGGATCGGAAGACGAGCAGTACTTC
TRBJ2-7 | TRBD2 | . | TRBV19 | CASSPRGVSSYEQYF | TGTGCCAGTAGCCCACGGGGGGTAAGCTCCTACGAGCAGTACTTC
TRBJ2-7 | . | . | TRBV25-1 | CAPIWGVPSEQYF | TGTGCCCCCATATGGGGGGTCCCCAGCGAGCAGTACTTC
TRBJ2-1 | . | . | TRBV5-4 | CASSGDTRTDFVNEQFF | TGTGCCAGCAGCGGGGACACAAGGACGGACTTTGTAAATGAGCAGTTCTTC
TRBJ2-5 | TRBD2 | few | TRBV4-2 | CASSQGRGERETQYF | TGTGCCAGCAGCCAAGGACGGGGGGAGAGAGAGACCCAGTACTTC
TRBJ2-5 | TRBD2 | . | TRBV2 | CASSDWTSQETQYF | TGTGCCAGCAGTGACTGGACTAGCCAAGAGACCCAGTACTTC
TRBJ2-1 | TRBD2 | once | TRBV9 | CASSVGGRAGNEQFF | TGTGCCAGCAGCGTAGGCGGGAGGGCCGGAAATGAGCAGTTCTTC
TRBJ1-2 | . | once | TRBV29-1 | CSAVRAGLQYGYTF | TGCAGCGCTGTACGGGCAGGGCTACAGTATGGCTACACCTTC
TRBJ2-7 | TRBD2 | . | TRBV6-5 | CASSYSGGSRGGQYF | TGTGCCAGCAGTTACTCTGGCGGGAGTCGAGGAGGGCAGTACTTC
TRBJ1-1 | . | . | TRBV2 | CASREVESAFF | TGTGCCAGTAGGGAAGTGGAGTCGGCTTTCTTT
TRBJ2-7 | TRBD1 | . | TRBV9 | CASSEGQGAGEQYF | TGTGCCAGCAGCGAAGGACAGGGGGCGGGGGAGCAGTACTTC
TRBJ2-7 | . | . | TRBV12-5 | CASGLAYWVDSDF | TGTGCTAGTGGTTTGGCCTATTGGGTCGACTCCGACTTC
TRBJ2-3 | . | . | TRBV9 | CASSVVGTYTDTQYF | TGTGCCAGCAGCGTAGTCGGGACATACACAGATACGCAGTATTTT